This TCR beta chain was captured in a study of HIV-infected patients and healthy controls (dated by TCRdb to between 2012 and 2015). Study-wide context: Whether deep TCR repertoire sequencing of small blood samples from HIV patients could capture immune perturbation and reconstitution was tested in the study. Findings and caveats that apply to the study as a whole: Pairing of alpha and beta chains was not determined in the samples. Both the Jaccard index and the count of highly shared sequences showed that healthy controls shared more CDR3s between individuals than HIV+ patients did. Only sixteen HIV-infected individuals were processed, which the authors considered a major limit on how widely the findings apply. In the study, no determination of donor HLA types was made. Mean usage differed significantly between HIV-infected patients and controls for eight alpha and eight beta V genes. Using whole blood restricted sequencing depth and prevented separating the dynamics of distinct T-cell subpopulations. The observed differences in diversity could not be explained by the slight differences in age and sex profiles between the study cohorts. During therapy, HIV-associated CDR3s significantly decreased in frequency, while CMV-associated CDR3s did not change significantly, though most became more frequent. Comparisons were complicated by unequal numbers of distinct sequences between patients and controls, and rare events from HIV-infected data were overweighted by size-matching. The apparent post-therapy recovery of the Gini index in HIV-infected patients was not reproduced in size-matched repertoire data. Roughly threefold more distinct CDR3s and higher Shannon diversity were observed in healthy control repertoires than in untreated HIV+ repertoires. Significantly higher mean Gini indices were seen in HIV-infected repertoires than in controls, possibly reflecting oligoclonality. MAIT cell alpha-chain CDR3s were found at high frequency in healthy controls but were severely depleted in HIV+ repertoires.

Whole blood was used without cell fractionation, so the repertoire reflected all unsorted peripheral T cells. Ten uninfected healthy donors were sampled as controls, and about 40% of these ten donors were sampled twice about twelve weeks apart. For RNA extraction, about 2.3 ml of peripheral blood was collected into Tempus tubes. Residual genomic DNA was removed with the TURBO-DNase kit and globin mRNA was depleted with GLOBINclear. This clonotype was observed at least ten times. Its antigen remains undetermined. Base qualities are not provided; no much larger clone lies one nucleotide away. The CDR3 runs 17 amino acids, cysteine and phenylalanine included. The retained sequence is limited to the CDR3, 51 bases, with the frame set at the first base. CDR1 and CDR2 are drawn from the germline V gene: SGDLS, YYNGEE. Ends trimmed: V by 3 bases, J by 4 bases; bases unmatched to a gene: 13. SuperScript III was used to reverse transcribe 500 ng RNA with primers targeting the alpha and beta constant regions. Separate alpha and beta chain libraries were generated by chain-specific third strand synthesis with multiplexing indices. In the protocol, all rearrangements within a chain were amplified with a single primer pair so that primer bias was avoided, and molecular barcodes were added to each cDNA molecule. The SP2 sequencing primer site and a random hexamer were carried on a 5' RACE adapter, to which purified cDNA was joined by T4 RNA Ligase 1. Second strand synthesis was primed from the SP2 site with Phusion polymerase, using slow temperature ramps to favor optimal annealing. Each molecule's 12-nucleotide barcode consisted of two random hexamer sequences, both added before amplification and joined together. An amplification PCR of 23 cycles with P5s and P7 primers came after a short first PCR that had added P5 and P7 adapter elements plus a second index. The libraries went through roughly 28 PCR cycles in total, were quantified on a Qubit, were sized on a Bioanalyzer, and were diluted to approximately 3.6 nM. The normalized libraries were sequenced on an Illumina MiSeq using 2 x 250 paired-end kits. Reverse transcription reactions underwent purification over MinElute columns, with elution into 10 ul Tris-Cl. Adapter ligations ran for 20 to 25 hours at 16 degrees C and were afterwards cleaned with AMPure XP beads at a 1:1 ratio. In the original analysis: A modified Decombinator processed the demultiplexed FASTQ files and output V, J, insert and barcode information. Sequences that shared a barcode but differed from the dominant sequence were treated as errors and discarded, and barcodes were clustered at Levenshtein distance 3 and counted to estimate the original cDNA molecules. The R packages ineq, vegan, igraph and RCytoscape were used for downstream analyses, with IMGT nomenclature and CDR3 definitions applied. V gene usage was computed over distinct sequences, each TCR counted once to avoid skew from clonal expansion. Similarity networks connected unique CDR3 amino acid sequences within a donor whenever two sequences differed by a single Levenshtein edit. The authors compiled published HIV-specific CDR3s (approximately 86 alpha, roughly 650 beta) and CMV-specific CDR3s (about 14 alpha, a few hundred beta) and searched for them in the repertoires. Random subsampling to size-matched repertoires demonstrated that the decreased diversity in patients did not result from their lower sequence numbers. TCRdb redid the processing of the public reads, applying fastp at Q25 and MiXCR, and retained in-frame beta chains. Entries are consolidated by CDR3 protein sequence, retaining the most common genes and DNA. It is TCRdb's table, rather than the study itself, that gives the V and J calls and clone size. This sample comprises more than 15,000 distinct CDR3 sequences, 12% of them detected only once. The ten largest make up over 8.5% of the sample.

The source is an adult in good health. The sequence links TRBV9 to TRBJ2-5, with TRBD2 matching 9 junction bases. Material for sequencing was blood. The CDR3 has the sequence CASSEGASGAGGETQYF. The DNA is as follows: TGTGCCAGCAGCGAGGGGGCTAGCGGGGCAGGAGGAGAGACCCAGTACTTC. Reference TRBV9 and TRBJ2-5 proteins supply the regions before and after the CDR3; the full variable domain is: DSGVTQTPKHLITATGQRVTLRCSPRSGDLSVYWYQQSLDQGLQFLIQYYNGEERAKGNILERFSAQQFPDLHSELNLSSLELGDSALYFCASSEGASGAGGETQYFGPGTRLLVL.